The sequence of this TCR beta chain was determined in a study of technical replicates of blood from a handful of donors (dated by TCRdb to the late 2010s). The germline V gene encodes CDR1 MGHRA and CDR2 YSYEKL. Cut back by 4 bases and 7 bases, the V and J ends lie 22 bases apart. Measured from the cysteine to the phenylalanine, the CDR3 is 16 residues long. Only the CDR3 region is kept as DNA, spanning 48 bases read in frame from base 1. Libraries were prepared through the immunoSEQ multiplex PCR assay. Sourced from immuneACCESS, this table was stored by TCRdb with only in-frame sequences that have V and J called. A share of the clones is absent; for the studies checked, an unresolved V gene accounts for under half, and the remainder has no known explanation. This sample lists some 77,000 clones; roughly 93% were detected once. Of the sample, 0.35% to 0.45% falls within the top ten clones. To note about this clone: Its recognized antigen is unknown. Base qualities are not at hand, and no much larger clone is one base apart.

The chain is encoded by TRBV4-1 joined to TRBJ1-1; possibly the D gene is TRBD1, per 6 matching bases. This receptor was identified in a human donor in good health. Source material: T cells isolated from PBMCs. The nucleotide sequence is TGCGCCAGCAGCCCCCAAGGGGAGGGGGGAACTTTTGAAGCTTTCTTT. Translated, it gives CASSPQGEGGTFEAFF.